This T cell receptor (beta chain) was recovered during a study of blood T cell repertoires in COVID-19. Study information: Samples came from the United States, Italy and Spain, spanning acute and convalescent COVID-19. The analysed material was cDNA or gDNA that came from T cells, B-cell-depleted T cells, or PBMCs.

In the original analysis: Quantification of nucleated cells was approximated via reference gene primer amplification. Produced via immunoSEQ multiplex PCR; TCRdb's table is partial and in-frame only. V and J calls and clone size are given by that table; D and trimming were obtained from the DNA. The data show 250,000 to 300,000 clones, around 86% seen once. The origin of this receptor is an older woman with active or convalescent COVID-19. Sequencing was done on a sample of peripheral blood.

CDR3 coding DNA: TGTGCCAGCAGCCAAAGAAGGGGGACTGAAGCTTTCTTT. Translation gives CASSQRRGTEAFF. The chain combines TRBV3-1 (or the pseudogene TRBV3-2) with TRBJ1-1, with a possible D match to TRBD1 (6 bases). The V end lost 2 bases, the J end lost 5 bases, and 9 bases lay between the germline ends. The CDR3 has 13 residues. Germline V gene data show CDR1 as LGHDT and CDR2 as YNNKEL (reference sequence).